This T cell receptor (beta chain) was observed in a study of beta chain features in type 1 diabetes. Across the whole study: Across every sample, almost 110,000,000 sorted cells were examined in total.

Via the markers CD45RO/CCR7/CD25/CD127/CD95/CD27, stem cell-like memory, regulatory, central memory and naive CD4+ cells were sorted. Whole-study results and caveats: More deletions and fewer insertions at VDJ junctions were found in patients with type 1 diabetes. In all four CD4+ subsets, TCRB CDR3 length was significantly, moderately reduced in type 1 diabetes.

Expressed TCRB transcripts got sequenced, as all isolated RNA was reverse transcribed. The method was immunoSEQ multiplex PCR; TCRdb's version includes in-frame clones alone and lacks a portion of them. This table holds fewer than 110,000 clones, about 26% found once. There are many counts of this clone. No antigen is known for it. Deletions cut 4 bases from V and 7 bases from J, with 10 bases between. The CDR3 is made up of 12 amino acids. From germline, CDR1 is MDHEN and CDR2 SYDVKM. Sequenced input: central memory CD4+ T cells from blood. The chain employs TRBV28 and TRBJ1-1; perhaps TRBD1 as D (6 bases). This receptor was identified in a woman between 18 and 29 years old with type 1 diabetes. CDR3 bases: TGTGCCAGCAGTTCGCACAGGGATGAAGCTTTCTTT. Its translation is CASSSHRDEAFF.